This entry lists 20 T cell receptor beta chains sequenced from one sample in a study of CD4+ T cells in melanoma. TCRdb keeps only in-frame clones here, not all; method: immunoSEQ multiplex PCR. The data show about 110,000 clones, about 90% seen once. The sequencing sample was made of peripheral blood. The origin of the receptors is a human donor with melanoma.

The rearrangement links TRBV7-2 to TRBJ2-3, with unresolved D. V was pared by 6 bases and J by 2 bases, with 3 bases between. The CDR3 contains 11 residues. CDR1 and CDR2 (germline): SGHTA, FQGNSA. The CDR3 coding sequence is TGTGCCAGCAGTCACACAGATACGCAGTATTTT. It codes for CASSHTDTQYF.

The rearrangement links TRBV5-1 to TRBJ2-7, with D unresolved. The CDR3 extends over 14 amino acids. The V end lost 0 bases, the J end lost 6 bases, and 13 bases lay between the germline ends. CDR1 is SGHRS, CDR2 YFSETQ, per germline. As DNA, the CDR3 is TGCGCCAGCAGCTTGGCCAGAAGGGTCGGCGAGCAGTACTTC. Protein sequence: CASSLARRVGEQYF.

The rearrangement uses TRBV2 and TRBJ2-7; TRBD2 matches 7 bases. The germline gives CDR1 SNHLY, CDR2 FYNNEI. Trimming at V came to 8 bases and at J to 6 bases, leaving 10 bases not matched to a gene. The CDR3 is made up of 13 amino acids. The CDR3 spells CASSPSGTPEQYF. CDR3 coding DNA: TGTGCCAGCTCCCCAAGCGGGACCCCCGAGCAGTACTTC.

A single count supports this clone. The chain carries TRBV5-1 and TRBJ2-1; 12 bases are a match to TRBD2. There are 16 residues in the CDR3. V trimming: 1 base; J trimming: 7 bases; junction bases outside the gene matches: 6. Germline CDR1 reads SGHRS; CDR2 reads YFSETQ. The CDR3 protein is CASSLTLAGGPNEQFF. In DNA, the CDR3 is TGCGCCAGCAGCTTGACCCTAGCGGGAGGGCCAAATGAGCAGTTCTTC.

J is TRBJ1-1 and V is TRBV11-3; maybe TRBD1 (6 bases). Germline V gene sequence: CDR1 SGHNT, CDR2 YENEEA. This CDR3 spans 14 amino acids. V lost 6 bases and J 5 bases, leaving 16 bases between the germline ends. The DNA of the CDR3 is TGTGCCAGCAGTCGGGACATCCTGATTACTGAAGCTTTCTTT. Translated, it gives CASSRDILITEAFF.

The rearrangement links TRBV6-5 to TRBJ2-5; 9 nucleotides agree with TRBD2. V was pared by 4 bases and J by 3 bases, with 9 bases of the junction left unmatched. The CDR3 spans 16 residues. Looked up from germline, CDR1 is MNHEY and CDR2 is SVGAGI. The CDR3 sequence: CASSSAGGGGKETQYF. CDR3 DNA: TGTGCCAGCAGTTCCGCGGGAGGGGGGGGCAAAGAGACCCAGTACTTC.

The genes are TRBV28 and TRBJ2-7; D not resolved. CDR1 is MDHEN and CDR2 is SYDVKM in the germline V gene. CDR3 length: 15 residues. Trimming stripped 7 bases from V and 1 base from J, with 17 bases between. CDR3 DNA: TGTGCCAGCACCTCGACCGGCGGTTCTTCCTACGAGCAGTACTTC. As protein: CASTSTGGSSYEQYF.

V is TRBV6-5 and J is TRBJ2-1, with 10 bases lining up with TRBD1. The CDR3 is made up of 13 amino acids. Germline V gene lookup returns CDR1 MNHEY and CDR2 SVGAGI. J lost 16 bases, V lost 2 bases, and 8 bases had no gene match. The DNA of the CDR3 is TGTGCCAGCAGTTACGCCTCCGGGACAGGGGTATTCTTC. It translates to CASSYASGTGVFF.

A single count supports this clone. This chain joins TRBV18 and TRBJ2-3; TRBD1 agrees at 10 bases. The CDR3 loop spans 14 amino acids. J was trimmed by 6 bases and V by 5 bases; bases with no gene match: 5. From germline, CDR1 is KGHSH and CDR2 LQKENI. This CDR3 is CASSGTGERDTQYF. For the CDR3, the DNA is TGTGCCAGCTCAGGGACAGGGGAACGCGATACGCAGTATTTT.

The genes are TRBV28 and TRBJ1-1; the D gene is possibly TRBD1 (6 bases). Germline V gene lookup returns CDR1 MDHEN and CDR2 SYDVKM. V was clipped by 5 bases and J by 0 bases, with 13 bases between them. The length of the CDR3 is 15 residues. CDR3 sequence (DNA): TGTGCCAGCAGTCCATGGGACACCTTGAACACTGAAGCTTTCTTT. Protein sequence: CASSPWDTLNTEAFF.

The rearrangement joins TRBV28 to TRBJ1-2; TRBD1 agrees at 7 bases. The CDR3 is 11 amino acids. Germline V gene sequence: CDR1 MDHEN, CDR2 SYDVKM. Trimming removed 10 bases from V and 8 bases from J; junction bases left unmatched: 7. The CDR3 region is CATQGGGGYTF. CDR3 sequence (DNA): TGTGCCACCCAGGGGGGAGGCGGCTACACCTTC.

CDR3 region: CASSQSGTGRYGYTF. The CDR3 DNA is TGCGCCAGCAGTCAATCGGGGACAGGGAGATATGGCTACACCTTC. The chain uses TRBV23-1 and TRBJ1-2; 9 positions match TRBD1. TRBV23-1 is an ORF, with its function uncertain. The CDR3 is 15 residues long. V dropped 0 bases and J dropped 5; count of bases not matched to a gene: 4.

This chain connects TRBV6-5 to TRBJ1-3; 8 bases line up with TRBD1. The germline CDR1 and CDR2 sequences are MNHEY and SVGAGI. The CDR3 loop spans 14 amino acids. Germline trimming cut 0 bases from V and 9 bases from J; bases unmatched to any gene: 4. CDR3 sequence reads: CASSYSRQGTTIYF. In DNA, the CDR3 is TGTGCCAGCAGTTACTCGAGACAGGGGACCACCATATATTTT.

This rearrangement joins TRBV5-4 to TRBJ2-7; TRBD2 aligns across 15 bases. The V gene's germline CDR1 is SGHNT and CDR2 YYREEE (reference sequence). The ends lost 5 bases at V and 4 bases at J; junction bases unmatched: 4. The CDR3 contains 15 residues. The CDR3 DNA reads as TGTGCCAGCAGTGATGGGACTAGCGGGGGGTACGAGCAGTACTTC. It encodes CASSDGTSGGYEQYF.

This clone was seen once. The chain is built from TRBV6-4 and TRBJ2-3; D is perhaps TRBD2 (5 bases). The germline V and J ends were trimmed by 4 bases and 3 bases, with 17 bases remaining between them. CDR1 and CDR2 (germline): MRHNA, SNTAGT. CDR3 length equals 16 residues. CDR3 sequence reads: CASSANLTTRTDTQYF. Written as DNA, the CDR3 is TGTGCCAGCAGTGCCAACCTGACCACTAGGACAGATACGCAGTATTTT.

This clone has only a few counts. The rearrangement links TRBV29-1 to TRBJ1-1; D is ambiguous. This CDR3 is built from 13 residues. V lost 7 bases to trimming and J lost 0 bases, with 12 bases between them. CDR1 and CDR2 from the germline V gene are SQVTM and ANQGSEA. This CDR3 is CSARDDLNTEAFF. CDR3 coding DNA: TGCAGCGCCAGAGATGATTTGAACACTGAAGCTTTCTTT.

The chain recombines TRBV10-3 with TRBJ2-3; 10 positions agree with TRBD1. The V and J ends lost 6 bases and 3 bases, in that order; junction bases with no gene match: 3. CDR3 length: 14 amino acids. Germline assignment: CDR1 ENHRY and CDR2 SYGVKD. CDR3 loop: CAISPGQGTDTQYF. CDR3 bases: TGTGCCATCAGCCCGGGACAGGGGACAGATACGCAGTATTTT.

The rearrangement links TRBV5-1 to TRBJ2-7; the D gene is possibly TRBD2 (6 bases). This CDR3 spans 14 amino acids. Trimming removed 2 bases from V and 1 base from J, with 10 bases in between. From germline, CDR1 is SGHRS and CDR2 YFSETQ. The DNA for the CDR3 is TGCGCCAGCAGCTTAACGGGGGTTTCCTACGAGCAGTACTTC. Translated: CASSLTGVSYEQYF. The full variable domain, completed using reference TRBV5-1 and TRBJ2-7, is KAGVTQTPRYLIKTRGQQVTLSCSPISGHRSVSWYQQTPGQGLQFLFEYFSETQRNKGNFPGRFSGRQFSNSRSEMNVSTLELGDSALYLCASSLTGVSYEQYFGPGTRLTVT.

Written as DNA, the CDR3 is TGTGCCAGCAGCGCGGGACAGGGGCACAGTTCACCCCTCCACTTT. It translates to CASSAGQGHSSPLHF. J is TRBJ1-6 and V is TRBV9; TRBD1 matches at 10 bases. Per the germline V gene, CDR1 is SGDLS and CDR2 is YYNGEE. The CDR3 sequence is 15 residues long. After removal of 3 bases from V and 9 bases from J, the junction contained 6 bases not matched to a gene. The entire variable domain, with the rest obtained from reference TRBV9 and TRBJ1-6, is as follows: DSGVTQTPKHLITATGQRVTLRCSPRSGDLSVYWYQQSLDQGLQFLIQYYNGEERAKGNILERFSAQQFPDLHSELNLSSLELGDSALYFCASSAGQGHSSPLHFGNGTRLTVT.

The CDR3 DNA reads as TGCGCCAGCAGCCAGCTACTACAGGACTCCTACGAGCAGTACTTC. Translating gives CASSQLLQDSYEQYF. The rearrangement joins TRBV4-3 to TRBJ2-7; a possible D gene is TRBD1 (5 bases). V lost 3 bases to trimming and J lost 0 bases, with 12 bases between them. This CDR3 has 15 amino acids. Germline V lookup: CDR1 LGHNA, CDR2 YSLEER.